This T cell receptor (beta chain) was sequenced during a study of CD8+ T cells in alopecia areata. The authors extracted RNA and reverse transcribed it into cDNA as the sequencing template. Clones were read by immunoSEQ multiplex PCR, and TCRdb kept only the in-frame ones, dropping some. The data show 190,000 or so clones, 50% to 60% seen once. The CDR3 consists of 12 residues. V lost 7 bases, J lost 4 bases, and 10 bases lay in between. CDR1 is LNHDA and CDR2 is SQIVND in the germline V gene (reference sequence). Treatment given: oral pan-JAK inhibitor, 5-10 mg twice daily. This TCR came from a human donor with alopecia areata. The chain links TRBV19 to TRBJ1-1, with D maybe TRBD1 (5 bases). The sample here was CD4+ T cells sorted from blood, taken at week 4, from a patient treated with tofacitinib. The CDR3 DNA follows: TGTGCCAGTATAGCAGGGATCACTGAAGCTTTCTTT. Encoded protein: CASIAGITEAFF.